One T cell receptor beta chain is described in this entry. Its antigen is currently unknown. The record originates from a study of Tregs in tolerant kidney transplant recipients. General study findings and limits: Biological reproducibility was not directly addressed in this study.

This CDR3 has 14 residues. V lost 0 bases and J lost 10; bases outside the gene matches: 7. Germline V gives CDR1 SSHAT, CDR2 FNYEAQ (reference sequence). The table came from immunoSEQ multiplex PCR; TCRdb's copy has only in-frame clones and leaves some out. The top ten clones hold 0.55% to 0.6% of a sample with about 83,000 clones, around 98% of them seen once. The sequencing used CD4+ T cells from blood, collected before the transplant. The receptor comes from a human donor who received a combined kidney and bone marrow transplant. This chain links TRBV7-7 with TRBJ2-5; 8 bases line up with TRBD1. DNA for the CDR3: TGTGCCAGCAGCTTAGCTTCAGGGGGCAGCGACCAGTACTTC. Encoded protein: CASSLASGGSDQYF.